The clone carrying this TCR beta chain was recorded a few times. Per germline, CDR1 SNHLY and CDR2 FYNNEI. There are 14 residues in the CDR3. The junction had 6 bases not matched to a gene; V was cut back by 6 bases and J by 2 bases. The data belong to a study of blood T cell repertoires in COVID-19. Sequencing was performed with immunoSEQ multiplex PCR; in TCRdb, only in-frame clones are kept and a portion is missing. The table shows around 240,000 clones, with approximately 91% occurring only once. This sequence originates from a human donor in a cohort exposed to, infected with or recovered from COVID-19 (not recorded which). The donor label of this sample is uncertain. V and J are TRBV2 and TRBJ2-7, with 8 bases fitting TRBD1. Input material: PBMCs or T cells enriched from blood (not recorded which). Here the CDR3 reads CASRDGQGPYEQYF. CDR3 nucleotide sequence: TGTGCCAGCAGAGACGGACAGGGCCCCTACGAGCAGTACTTC.